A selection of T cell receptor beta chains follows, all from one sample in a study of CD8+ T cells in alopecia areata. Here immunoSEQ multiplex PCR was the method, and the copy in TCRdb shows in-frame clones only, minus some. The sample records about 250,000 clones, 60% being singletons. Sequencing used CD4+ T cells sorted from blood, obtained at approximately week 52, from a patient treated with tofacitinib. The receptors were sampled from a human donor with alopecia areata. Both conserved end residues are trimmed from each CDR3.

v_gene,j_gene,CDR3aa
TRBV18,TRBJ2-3,ASSPTTDTQY
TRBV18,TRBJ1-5,ASSPEPHSNQPQH
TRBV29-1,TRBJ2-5,SVSSETQY
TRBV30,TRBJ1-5,AWSVGPPPQH
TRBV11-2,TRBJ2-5,ASAPGIAGYQETQY
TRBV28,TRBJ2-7,ASGSTYEQY
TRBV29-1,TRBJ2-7,SVRAVDRAYEQY
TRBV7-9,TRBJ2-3,ASSSGPVVRGTQY
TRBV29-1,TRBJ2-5,SVGTRGETQY
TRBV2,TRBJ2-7,ASSWGHLWPYEQY
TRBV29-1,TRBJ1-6,SAGDRDSPLH